This section outlines one T cell receptor beta chain sequence together with its context. The data are from a study of identical twins. It was template switching that added a universal primer site, and there were unique molecular identifiers on the cDNA. One entry per CDR3 protein results from TCRdb running MiXCR on the 5' RACE reads. The sample contains approximately 1.8 million distinct CDR3 sequences, around 33% of which appear only once. This CDR3 spans 16 amino acids. Germline CDR1 is MNHEY and CDR2 is SMNVEV (reference sequence). Deletions cut 2 bases from V and 2 bases from J, with 15 bases between.

This clonotype originated in a newborn girl in good health. The sequenced sample consisted of cord blood. This chain uses TRBV27 with TRBJ1-2, with a weak D call TRBD1 (5 bases). CDR3 sequence reads: CASSLGGDSPNYGYTF. CDR3 sequence (DNA): TGTGCCAGCAGTTTAGGGGGTGACAGCCCCAACTATGGCTACACCTTC.